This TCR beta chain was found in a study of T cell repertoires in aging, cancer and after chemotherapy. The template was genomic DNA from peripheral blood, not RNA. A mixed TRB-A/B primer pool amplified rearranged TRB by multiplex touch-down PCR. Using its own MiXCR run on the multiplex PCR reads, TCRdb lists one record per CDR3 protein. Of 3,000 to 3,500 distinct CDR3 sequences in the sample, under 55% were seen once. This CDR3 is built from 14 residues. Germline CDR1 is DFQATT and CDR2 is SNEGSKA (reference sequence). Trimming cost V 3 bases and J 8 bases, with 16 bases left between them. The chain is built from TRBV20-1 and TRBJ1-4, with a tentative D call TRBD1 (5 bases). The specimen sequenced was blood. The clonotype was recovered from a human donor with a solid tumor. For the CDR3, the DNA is TGCAGTGCTAGGCCTGCAGGGCGGGAGGAAAAACTGTTTTTT. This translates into CSARPAGREEKLFF.